The entry below gives a single TCR beta chain sequence along with its context. Antigen: not known. The data derive from a study of CD8+ T cells in alopecia areata. Study background: Patients in the treated group were given tofacitinib by mouth, 5 to 10 mg twice a day. Findings of the study overall: Lesional scalp, especially alopecia totalis/universalis, showed higher clonality than normal scalp. Scalp sequencing captures resident alphabeta T cells of normal skin too.

Samples from alopecia areata patients were lesional scalp punch biopsies and peripheral blood. J was trimmed by 7 bases and V by 0 bases; bases with no gene match: 0. Germline CDR1 and CDR2: SGHDT and YYEEEE. CDR3 length: 13 amino acids. Investigators isolated RNA and reverse transcribed it into cDNA to act as the sequencing template. Data came from immunoSEQ multiplex PCR; TCRdb stores just in-frame clones and leaves some out. The sample holds a few hundred thousand clones, about two thirds seen once. The sequencing used CD4+ T cells sorted from blood, collected at week 0. This TCR was sampled from a human donor with alopecia areata. The chain links TRBV5-6 to TRBJ2-5, with 10 bases matching TRBD2. This CDR3 reads CASSLGTSGTQYF. The CDR3 DNA reads as TGTGCCAGCAGCTTGGGGACTAGCGGGACCCAGTACTTC.